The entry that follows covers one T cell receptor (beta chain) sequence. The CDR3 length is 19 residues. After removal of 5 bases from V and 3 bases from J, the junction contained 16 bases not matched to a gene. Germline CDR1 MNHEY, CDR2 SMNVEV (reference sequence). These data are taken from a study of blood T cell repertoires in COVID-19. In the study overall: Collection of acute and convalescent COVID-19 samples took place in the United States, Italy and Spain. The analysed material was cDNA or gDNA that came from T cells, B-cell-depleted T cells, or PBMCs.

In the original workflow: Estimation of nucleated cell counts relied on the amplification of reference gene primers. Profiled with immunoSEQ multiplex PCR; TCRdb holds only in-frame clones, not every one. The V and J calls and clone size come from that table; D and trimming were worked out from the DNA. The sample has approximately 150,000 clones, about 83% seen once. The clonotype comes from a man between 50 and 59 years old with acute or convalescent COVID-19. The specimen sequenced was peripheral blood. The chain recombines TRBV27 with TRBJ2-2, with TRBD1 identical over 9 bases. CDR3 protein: CASSPPGTGIYLYTGELFF. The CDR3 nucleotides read TGTGCCAGCAGTCCCCCCGGGACAGGGATTTATCTTTACACCGGGGAGCTGTTTTTT.